One and the same sample provided the 21 T cell receptor beta chains below, sequenced in a study of cytomegalovirus exposure and HLA in healthy donors. PCR used 60 Vbeta primers and 13 Jbeta primers. Clones were read by immunoSEQ multiplex PCR, and TCRdb kept only the in-frame ones, dropping some. The sample has around 130,000 clones, roughly 80% seen once. Sequencing was done on a sample of PBMCs. Receptor source: a boy aged 10-17 years in good health and CMV-seronegative.

This chain connects TRBV11-2 to TRBJ2-1, with 8 bases aligning to TRBD2. The junction had 5 bases not matched to a gene; V was cut back by 1 base and J by 0 bases. CDR1 SGHAT and CDR2 FQNNGV come from the germline V gene. The length of the CDR3 is 17 residues. This CDR3 is CASSLAGGTSSYNEQFF. The CDR3 DNA sequence: TGTGCCAGCAGCTTAGCGGGAGGGACTAGCTCCTACAATGAGCAGTTCTTC.

This clone appeared a single time. The chain carries TRBV6-5 and TRBJ1-1; possibly TRBD1 for D (5 bases). The CDR3 consists of 12 residues. Germline CDR1 is MNHEY and CDR2 is SVGAGI. Trimming took off 5 bases at V and 5 bases at J, with 9 bases between the two ends. CDR3 residues: CASSEAGTEAFF. CDR3 in DNA: TGTGCCAGCAGTGAGGCAGGGACTGAAGCTTTCTTT.

The chain recombines TRBV19 with TRBJ2-5; 10 nucleotides align to TRBD1. CDR3 size: 15 residues. After removal of 3 bases from V and 4 bases from J, the junction contained 5 bases not matched to a gene. CDR1 is LNHDA and CDR2 is SQIVND in the germline V gene (reference sequence). The chain's CDR3 is CASSIDRGRRETQYF. The CDR3 region has the DNA TGTGCCAGTAGTATTGACAGGGGGCGTAGAGAGACCCAGTACTTC.

The chain employs TRBV27 and TRBJ1-1; weak D call: TRBD1 (5 bases). Trimming pared 0 bases from V and 0 bases from J, leaving 8 bases between. Germline V gene data show CDR1 as MNHEY and CDR2 as SMNVEV (reference sequence). The length of the CDR3 is 15 residues. CDR3 in amino acids: CASSLSRGLNTEAFF. CDR3 sequence (DNA): TGTGCCAGCAGTTTATCGCGGGGCCTGAACACTGAAGCTTTCTTT.

The rearrangement links TRBV7-2 to TRBJ1-1; D gene uncertain. The CDR3 has 15 amino acids. V shed 2 bases and J shed 3 bases, with 13 bases lying between them. Germline CDR1 and CDR2: SGHTA and FQGNSA. The CDR3, as DNA: TGTGCCAGCAGCTTAATTGGCCTCGGGGACACTGAAGCTTTCTTT. Protein product: CASSLIGLGDTEAFF.

The V and J genes are TRBV7-9 and TRBJ1-4; D may be TRBD1 (5 bases). Germline V gives CDR1 SEHNR, CDR2 FQNEAQ (reference sequence). The V gene lost 5 bases and the J gene lost 4 bases, with 11 bases spanning the gap. The CDR3 sequence is 14 residues long. CDR3 bases: TGTGCCAGCAGCCTTGGGGGGGTTAATGAAAAACTGTTTTTT. It translates to CASSLGGVNEKLFF.

In DNA, the CDR3 is TGTGCCTGGGGCGGACTAGCGGGATACAATGAGCAGTTCTTC. Amino acids: CAWGGLAGYNEQFF. The V and J genes are TRBV30 and TRBJ2-1, with 12 bases that match TRBD2. V was clipped by 5 bases and J by 4 bases; unmatched bases: 3. The CDR3 is 14 residues long. Germline CDR1 is GTSNPN and CDR2 is SVGIG (reference sequence). The full variable domain, its missing parts supplied by reference TRBV30 and TRBJ2-1, is SQTIHQWPATLVQPVGSPLSLECTVEGTSNPNLYWYRQAAGRGLQLLFYSVGIGQISSEVPQNLSASRPQDRQFILSSKKLLLSDSGFYLCAWGGLAGYNEQFFGPGTRLTVL.

CDR3 sequence (DNA): TGTGCCAGCAGACCGGTGAACACTGAAGCTTTCTTT. This encodes CASRPVNTEAFF. The chain has TRBV6-5 and TRBJ1-1, with D unclear. The CDR3 is 12 amino acids. The V gene lost 6 bases and the J gene lost 0 bases, with 5 bases spanning the gap. Germline assignment: CDR1 MNHEY and CDR2 SVGAGI.

This chain uses TRBV6-5 with TRBJ1-2; D perhaps matches TRBD1 (5 bases). The CDR3 totals 15 residues. Between the trimmed V and J ends, which lost 7 bases and 4 bases, there was a span of 19 bases. CDR1 MNHEY and CDR2 SVGAGI come from the germline V gene. CDR3 amino acids: CASKRTHQGGYGYTF. DNA for the CDR3: TGTGCCAGCAAAAGGACACACCAGGGTGGCTATGGCTACACCTTC.

The chain uses TRBV5-1 and TRBJ2-5; D gene unclear. Germline CDR1 reads SGHRS; CDR2 reads YFSETQ. The ends were cut back, 0 bases at V and 5 bases at J, with 11 bases in the middle. The CDR3 has 14 residues. The CDR3 here is CASSLDSTSETQYF. CDR3 DNA sequence: TGCGCCAGCAGCTTGGATAGTACTTCGGAGACCCAGTACTTC.

The chain joins TRBV5-1 to TRBJ2-1; 8 positions agree with TRBD1. CDR1 and CDR2 from the germline V gene are SGHRS and YFSETQ. The V and J ends lost 4 bases and 6 bases, in that order; junction bases with no gene match: 6. The CDR3 is made up of 14 amino acids. CDR3 bases: TGCGCCAGCAGCCCCGACAGGGGCGGCAATGAGCAGTTCTTC. This sequence encodes CASSPDRGGNEQFF.

This clone was counted between two and nine times. This chain connects TRBV30 to TRBJ2-7; D call uncertain. Germline V gene lookup returns CDR1 GTSNPN and CDR2 SVGIG (reference sequence). The ends were cut back, 2 bases at V and 12 bases at J, with 17 bases in the middle. CDR3 size: 12 residues. The CDR3 bases are TGTGCCTGGAGTCCACGATCCGAGTATCGGTACTTC. It translates to CAWSPRSEYRYF.

The chain has TRBV27 and TRBJ2-7, with D perhaps matching TRBD1 (5 bases). CDR1 is MNHEY, CDR2 SMNVEV, per germline (reference sequence). The CDR3 runs 14 residues. V was trimmed by 5 bases and J by 2 bases, leaving 13 bases between them. CDR3 bases: TGTGCCAGCAGTCTTCAAATGGGGCCCTACGAGCAGTACTTC. This codes for CASSLQMGPYEQYF.

The chain recombines TRBV11-2 with TRBJ2-2; D gene ambiguous. The germline V gene encodes CDR1 SGHAT and CDR2 FQNNGV. This CDR3 spans 15 amino acids. With 5 bases removed from V and 5 bases from J, the gap between germline ends came to 15 bases. This CDR3 is CASSLRNRITGELFF. CDR3 nucleotides: TGTGCCAGCAGCCTCCGGAACAGAATTACCGGGGAGCTGTTTTTT.

The chain employs TRBV14 and TRBJ2-7, with D possibly being TRBD2 (6 bases). The V gene lost 0 bases and the J gene lost 5 bases, with 14 bases spanning the gap. Germline V gives CDR1 SGHDN, CDR2 FVKESK. The CDR3 has 15 residues. The CDR3 loop reads CASSQDGTPWDEQYF. CDR3 DNA sequence: TGTGCCAGCAGCCAAGACGGGACTCCGTGGGACGAGCAGTACTTC.

The rearrangement uses TRBV2 and TRBJ2-1, with 8 bases matching TRBD2. The V gene's germline CDR1 is SNHLY and CDR2 FYNNEI. The CDR3 totals 17 residues. Trimming at V came to 6 bases and at J to 8 bases, leaving 18 bases not matched to a gene. CDR3: CASSERRTSRKLDEQFF. The CDR3 region has the DNA TGTGCCAGCAGCGAGCGAAGGACTAGCAGAAAGTTAGATGAGCAGTTCTTC.

The chain is built from TRBV5-1 and TRBJ2-1, with D possibly being TRBD1 (6 bases). Trimming left V 0 bases short and J 5 bases short, with 15 bases between. Per germline, CDR1 SGHRS and CDR2 YFSETQ. This CDR3 comprises 16 residues. The CDR3 region is CASSLGDRDTNNEQFF. CDR3 DNA: TGCGCCAGCAGCTTGGGGGACCGGGACACCAACAATGAGCAGTTCTTC.

The chain has TRBV29-1 and TRBJ2-1; TRBD1 matches 11 bases. Germline trimming cut 7 bases from V and 4 bases from J; bases unmatched to any gene: 9. Looked up from germline, CDR1 is SQVTM and CDR2 is ANQGSEA. The CDR3 has 15 residues. CDR3 amino acids: CSAGPGTGGYNEQFF. The CDR3 region has the DNA TGCAGCGCTGGACCCGGGACAGGGGGATACAATGAGCAGTTCTTC.

The chain couples TRBV7-9 to TRBJ2-7; D unclear. Trimming left V 4 bases short and J 0 bases short, with 7 bases between. Germline V lookup: CDR1 SEHNR, CDR2 FQNEAQ (reference sequence). There are 13 residues in the CDR3. The CDR3: CASSSDNSYEQYF. The CDR3 coding sequence is TGTGCCAGCAGCTCCGACAACTCCTACGAGCAGTACTTC.

This chain connects TRBV7-9 to TRBJ2-7, with 8 bases aligning to TRBD1. This CDR3 is 12 amino acids long. Per germline, CDR1 SEHNR and CDR2 FQNEAQ (reference sequence). V lost 5 bases and J lost 5; bases outside the gene matches: 2. The CDR3 spells CASSPGGHEQYF. CDR3 DNA sequence: TGTGCCAGCAGCCCAGGGGGCCACGAGCAGTACTTC.

This rearrangement joins TRBV19 to TRBJ1-6; maybe TRBD1 (5 bases). This CDR3 is built from 15 residues. V lost 8 bases to trimming and J lost 0 bases, with 11 bases between them. CDR1 and CDR2 from the germline V gene are LNHDA and SQIVND (reference sequence). CDR3 in amino acids: CASSTESSYNSPLHF. CDR3 bases: TGTGCCAGTTCGACAGAGAGCTCCTATAATTCACCCCTCCACTTT.